The clone carrying this T cell receptor beta chain has a handful of counts. What it recognizes is unknown. Generation of TCR beta libraries employed quantitative 5'-RACE incorporating molecular barcodes. From the 5' RACE reads, TCRdb called clonotypes with MiXCR, one entry per CDR3 protein. The sample lists roughly 700,000 distinct CDR3 sequences, 15% to 20% occurring once. This sample was taken from a study of CD8 T cells in ankylosing spondylitis. General observations from the study: Certain motif variants had earlier appeared in reactive arthritis synovial fluid and blood. For ankylosing spondylitis blood, a TCR beta motif of under 10 highly homologous variants appeared characteristic.

CDR3 size: 17 residues. The V gene end was trimmed by 1 base and the J gene end by 1 base; junction bases not matched to a gene: 8. The germline V gene encodes CDR1 SGHRS and CDR2 YFSETQ. The receptor's source is a male donor with ankylosing spondylitis. The chain combines TRBV5-1 with TRBJ2-1; 7 nucleotides agree with TRBD2. Sequenced: blood, either unsorted or a sorted T cell fraction (not recorded which). The CDR3 coding sequence is TGCGCCAGCAGCTTGTTCCTGGGGGGGGTATCCTACAATGAGCAGTTCTTC. Its translation: CASSLFLGGVSYNEQFF.